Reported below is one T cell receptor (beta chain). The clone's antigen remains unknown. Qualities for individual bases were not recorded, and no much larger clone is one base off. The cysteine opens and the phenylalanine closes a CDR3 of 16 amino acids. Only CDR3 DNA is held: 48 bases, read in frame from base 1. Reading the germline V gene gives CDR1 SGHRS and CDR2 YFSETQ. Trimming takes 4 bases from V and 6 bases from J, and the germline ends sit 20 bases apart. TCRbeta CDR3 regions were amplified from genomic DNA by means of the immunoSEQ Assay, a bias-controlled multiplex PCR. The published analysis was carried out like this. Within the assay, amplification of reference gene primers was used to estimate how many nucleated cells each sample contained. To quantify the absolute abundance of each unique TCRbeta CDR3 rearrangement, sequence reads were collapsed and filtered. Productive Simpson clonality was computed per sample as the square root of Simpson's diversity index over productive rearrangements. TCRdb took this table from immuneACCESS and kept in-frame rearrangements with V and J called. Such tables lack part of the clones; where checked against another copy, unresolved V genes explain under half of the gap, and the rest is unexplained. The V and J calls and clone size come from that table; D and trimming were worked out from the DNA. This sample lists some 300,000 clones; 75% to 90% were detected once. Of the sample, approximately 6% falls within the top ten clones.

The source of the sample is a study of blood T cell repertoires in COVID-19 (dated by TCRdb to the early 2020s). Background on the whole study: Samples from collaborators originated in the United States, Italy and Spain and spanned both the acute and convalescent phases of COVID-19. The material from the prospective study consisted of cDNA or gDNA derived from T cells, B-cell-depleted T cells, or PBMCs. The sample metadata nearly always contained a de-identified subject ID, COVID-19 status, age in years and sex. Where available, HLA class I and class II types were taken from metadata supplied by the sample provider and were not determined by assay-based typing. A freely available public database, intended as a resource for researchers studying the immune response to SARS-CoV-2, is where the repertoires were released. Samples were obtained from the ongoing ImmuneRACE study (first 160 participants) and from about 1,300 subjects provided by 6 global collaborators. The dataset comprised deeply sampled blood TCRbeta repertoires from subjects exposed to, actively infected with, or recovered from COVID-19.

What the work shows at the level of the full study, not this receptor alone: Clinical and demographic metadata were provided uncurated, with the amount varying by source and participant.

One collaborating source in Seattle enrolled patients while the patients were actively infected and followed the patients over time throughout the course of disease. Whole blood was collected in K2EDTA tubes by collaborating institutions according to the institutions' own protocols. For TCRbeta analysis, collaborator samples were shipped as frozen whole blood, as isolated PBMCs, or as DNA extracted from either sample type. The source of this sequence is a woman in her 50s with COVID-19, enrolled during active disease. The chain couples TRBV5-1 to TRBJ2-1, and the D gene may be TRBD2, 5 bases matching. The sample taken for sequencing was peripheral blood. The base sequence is TGCGCCAGCAGCCCCCCCCCGGGATTAGTATTCAATGAGCAGTTCTTC. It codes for CASSPPPGLVFNEQFF.